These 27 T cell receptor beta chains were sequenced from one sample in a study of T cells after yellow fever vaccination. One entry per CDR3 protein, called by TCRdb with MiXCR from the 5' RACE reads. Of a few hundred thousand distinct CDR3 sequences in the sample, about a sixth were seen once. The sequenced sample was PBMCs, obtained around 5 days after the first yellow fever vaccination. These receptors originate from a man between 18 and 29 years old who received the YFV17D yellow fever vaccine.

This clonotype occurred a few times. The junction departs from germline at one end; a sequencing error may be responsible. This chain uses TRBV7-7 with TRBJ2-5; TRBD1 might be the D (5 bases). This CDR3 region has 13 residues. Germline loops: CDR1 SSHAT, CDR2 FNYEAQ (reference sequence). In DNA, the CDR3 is TGTGCTAGCAGCTTTCACCCAGGGGAGACCCAGTACTTC. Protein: CASSFHPGETQYF.

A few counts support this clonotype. CDR3 in DNA: TGTGCCAGCAGACCTTTGGCGGGACAGAGGAGTACTGAAGCTTTCTTT. This encodes CASRPLAGQRSTEAFF. The chain joins TRBV7-9 to TRBJ1-1; 7 bases are a match to TRBD1. The germline V gene encodes CDR1 SEHNR and CDR2 FQNEAQ (reference sequence). This CDR3 has 16 residues. Germline trimming cut 6 bases from V and 5 bases from J; bases unmatched to any gene: 15.

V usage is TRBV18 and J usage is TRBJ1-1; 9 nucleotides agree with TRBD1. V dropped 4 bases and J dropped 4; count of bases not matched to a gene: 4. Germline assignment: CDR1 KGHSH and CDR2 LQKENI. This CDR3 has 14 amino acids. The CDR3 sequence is CASSQTGGSTEAFF. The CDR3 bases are TGTGCCAGCTCACAAACAGGGGGCTCCACTGAAGCTTTCTTT.

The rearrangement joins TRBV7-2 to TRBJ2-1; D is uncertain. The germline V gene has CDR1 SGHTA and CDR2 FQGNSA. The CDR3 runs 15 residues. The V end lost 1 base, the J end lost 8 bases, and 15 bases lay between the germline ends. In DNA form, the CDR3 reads TGTGCCAGCAGCTTAGTAAGGGTATTGGCCTATGAGCAGTTCTTC. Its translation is CASSLVRVLAYEQFF.

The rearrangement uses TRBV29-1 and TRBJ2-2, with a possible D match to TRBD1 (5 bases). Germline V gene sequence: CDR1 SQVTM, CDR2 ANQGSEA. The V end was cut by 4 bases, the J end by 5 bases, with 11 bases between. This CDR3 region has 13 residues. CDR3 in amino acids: CSVVDSNTGELFF. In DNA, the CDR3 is TGCAGCGTTGTTGACAGCAATACCGGGGAGCTGTTTTTT.

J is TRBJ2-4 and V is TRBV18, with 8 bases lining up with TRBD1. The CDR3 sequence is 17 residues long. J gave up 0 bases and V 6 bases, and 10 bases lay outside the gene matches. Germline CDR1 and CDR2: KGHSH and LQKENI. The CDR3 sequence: CASSLLQGEPAKNIQYF. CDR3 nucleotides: TGTGCCAGCTCCCTCCTACAGGGGGAACCAGCCAAAAACATTCAGTACTTC.

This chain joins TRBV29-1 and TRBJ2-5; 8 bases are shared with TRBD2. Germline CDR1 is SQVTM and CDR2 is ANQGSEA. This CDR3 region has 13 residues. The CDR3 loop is CTIGGLVGETQYF. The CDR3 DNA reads TGCACCATCGGGGGACTAGTGGGGGAGACCCAGTACTTC.

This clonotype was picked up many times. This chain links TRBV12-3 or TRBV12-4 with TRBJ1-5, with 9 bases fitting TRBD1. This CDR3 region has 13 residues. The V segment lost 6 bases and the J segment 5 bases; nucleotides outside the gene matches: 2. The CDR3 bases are TGTGCCAGCAGGGGGACAGGGTATCAGCCCCAGCATTTT. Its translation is CASRGTGYQPQHF.

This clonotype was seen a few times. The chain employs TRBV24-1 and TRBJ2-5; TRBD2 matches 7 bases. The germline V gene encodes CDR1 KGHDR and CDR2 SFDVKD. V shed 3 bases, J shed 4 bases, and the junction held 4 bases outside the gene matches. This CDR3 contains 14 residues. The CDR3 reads CATSDAGVVETQYF. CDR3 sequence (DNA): TGTGCCACCAGTGATGCGGGGGTGGTAGAGACCCAGTACTTC.

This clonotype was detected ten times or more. CDR3 protein: CASSLGGLAGDTQYF. CDR3 nucleotides: TGTGCCAGCAGCTTAGGGGGACTAGCGGGGGATACGCAGTATTTT. The chain is built from TRBV7-2 and TRBJ2-3, with TRBD2 matching 13 bases. The germline V gene has CDR1 SGHTA and CDR2 FQGNSA. CDR3 size: 15 residues. Trimming at V came to 1 base and at J to 6 bases, leaving 1 base not matched to a gene.

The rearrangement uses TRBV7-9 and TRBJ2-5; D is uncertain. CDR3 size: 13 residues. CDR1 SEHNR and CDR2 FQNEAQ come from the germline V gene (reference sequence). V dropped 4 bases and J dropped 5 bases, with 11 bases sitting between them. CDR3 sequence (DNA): TGTGCCAGCAGCTACCCGGTAGGGGAGACCCAGTACTTC. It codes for CASSYPVGETQYF.

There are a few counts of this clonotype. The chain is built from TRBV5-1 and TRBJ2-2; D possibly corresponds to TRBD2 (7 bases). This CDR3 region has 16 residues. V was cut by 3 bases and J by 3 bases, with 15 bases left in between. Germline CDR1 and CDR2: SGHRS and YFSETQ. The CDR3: CASSSTGRVDTGELFF. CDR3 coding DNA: TGCGCCAGCAGCTCTACAGGGAGGGTGGACACCGGGGAGCTGTTTTTT.

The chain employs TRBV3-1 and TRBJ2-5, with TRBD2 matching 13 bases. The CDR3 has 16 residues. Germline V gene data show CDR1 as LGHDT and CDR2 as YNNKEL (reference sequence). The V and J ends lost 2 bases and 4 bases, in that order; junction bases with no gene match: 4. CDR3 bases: TGTGCCAGCAGCCAAACTAGCGGGGGGGCTGGAGAGACCCAGTACTTC. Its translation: CASSQTSGGAGETQYF.

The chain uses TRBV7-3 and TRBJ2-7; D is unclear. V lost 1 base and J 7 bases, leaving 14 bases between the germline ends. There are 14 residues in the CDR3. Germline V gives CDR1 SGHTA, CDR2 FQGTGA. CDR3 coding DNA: TGTGCCAGCAGCTTAATTGGCCTCCCGTGTGAGCAGTACGTC. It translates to CASSLIGLPCEQYV.

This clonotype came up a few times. The CDR3: CASSYGLYEQYF. In nucleotides, the CDR3 is TGTGCCAGCAGTTACGGACTCTACGAGCAGTACTTC. V and J are TRBV6-6 and TRBJ2-7; tentative D call: TRBD2 (5 bases). This CDR3 spans 12 amino acids. Trimming pared 2 bases from V and 3 bases from J, leaving 5 bases between. The V gene's germline CDR1 is MNHNY and CDR2 SVGAGI (reference sequence).

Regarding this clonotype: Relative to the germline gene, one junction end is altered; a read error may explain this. For the CDR3, the DNA is TGTGCCAGCAGTTACTGGACAGCAGAGACCCCGTACTTC. This codes for CASSYWTAETPYF. The rearrangement joins TRBV6-6 to TRBJ2-5, with D tentatively TRBD1 (6 bases). The CDR3 totals 13 residues. Germline V gene lookup returns CDR1 MNHNY and CDR2 SVGAGI (reference sequence).

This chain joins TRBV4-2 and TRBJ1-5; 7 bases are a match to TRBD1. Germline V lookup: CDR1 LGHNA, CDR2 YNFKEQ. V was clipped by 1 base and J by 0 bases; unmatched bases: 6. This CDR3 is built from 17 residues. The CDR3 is CASSQGQGPDSNQPQHF. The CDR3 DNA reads TGTGCCAGCAGCCAAGGACAGGGTCCCGATAGCAATCAGCCCCAGCATTTT.

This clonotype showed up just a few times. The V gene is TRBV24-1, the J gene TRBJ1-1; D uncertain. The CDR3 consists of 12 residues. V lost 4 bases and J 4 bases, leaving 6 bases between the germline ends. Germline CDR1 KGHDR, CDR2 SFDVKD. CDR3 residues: CATSEGGTEAFF. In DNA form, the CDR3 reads TGTGCCACCAGTGAGGGAGGCACTGAAGCTTTCTTT.

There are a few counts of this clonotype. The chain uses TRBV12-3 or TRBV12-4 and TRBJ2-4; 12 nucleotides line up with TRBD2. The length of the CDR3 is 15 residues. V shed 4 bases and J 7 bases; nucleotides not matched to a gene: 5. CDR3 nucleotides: TGTGCCAGCAGTTCTAGCGGGGGGGCCATTAACATTCAGTACTTC. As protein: CASSSSGGAINIQYF.

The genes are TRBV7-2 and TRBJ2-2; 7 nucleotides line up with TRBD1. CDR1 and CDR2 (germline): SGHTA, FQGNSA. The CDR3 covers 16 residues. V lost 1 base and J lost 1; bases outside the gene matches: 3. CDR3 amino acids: CASSLGHRGNTGELFF. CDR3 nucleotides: TGTGCCAGCAGCTTAGGACACAGGGGGAACACCGGGGAGCTGTTTTTT.

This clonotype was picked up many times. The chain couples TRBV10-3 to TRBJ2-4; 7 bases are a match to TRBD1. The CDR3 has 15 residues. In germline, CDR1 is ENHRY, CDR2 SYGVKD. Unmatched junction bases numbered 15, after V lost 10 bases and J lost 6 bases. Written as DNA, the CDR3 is TGTGCCAAAAAGCAGTTGTCGGCAGGGGGAAACATTCAGTACTTC. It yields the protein CAKKQLSAGGNIQYF.

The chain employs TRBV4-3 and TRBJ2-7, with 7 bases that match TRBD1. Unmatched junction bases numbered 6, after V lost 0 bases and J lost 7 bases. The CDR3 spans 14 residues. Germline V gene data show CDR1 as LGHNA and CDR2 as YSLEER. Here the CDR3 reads CASSQDRGPWEQYF. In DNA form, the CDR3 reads TGCGCCAGCAGCCAAGATAGGGGGCCTTGGGAGCAGTACTTC.

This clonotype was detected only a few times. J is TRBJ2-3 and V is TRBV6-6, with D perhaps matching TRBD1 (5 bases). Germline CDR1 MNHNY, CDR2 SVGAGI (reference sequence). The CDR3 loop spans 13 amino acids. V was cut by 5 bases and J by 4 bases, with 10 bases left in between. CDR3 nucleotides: TGTGCCAGCAGTGGCAGGGTTCCAGATACGCAGTATTTT. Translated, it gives CASSGRVPDTQYF.

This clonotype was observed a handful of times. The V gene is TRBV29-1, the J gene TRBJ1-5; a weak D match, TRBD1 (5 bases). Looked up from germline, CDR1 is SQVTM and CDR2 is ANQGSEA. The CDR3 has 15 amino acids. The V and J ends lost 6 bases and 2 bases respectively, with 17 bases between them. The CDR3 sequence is CSVQWGGLGNQPQHF. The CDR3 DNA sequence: TGCAGCGTCCAATGGGGGGGATTGGGCAATCAGCCCCAGCATTTT.

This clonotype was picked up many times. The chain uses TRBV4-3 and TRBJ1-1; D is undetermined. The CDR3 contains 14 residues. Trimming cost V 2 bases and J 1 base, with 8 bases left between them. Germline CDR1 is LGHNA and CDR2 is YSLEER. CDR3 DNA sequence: TGCGCCAGCAGCCAAACGCAGGAGAACACTGAAGCTTTCTTT. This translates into CASSQTQENTEAFF.

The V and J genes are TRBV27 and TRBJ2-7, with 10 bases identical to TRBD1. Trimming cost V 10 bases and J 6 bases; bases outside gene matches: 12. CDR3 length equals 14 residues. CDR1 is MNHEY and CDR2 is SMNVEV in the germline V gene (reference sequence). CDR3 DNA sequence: TGTGCCACCGGAGCCGGGACAGGGGTTCTCGAGCAGTACTTC. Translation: CATGAGTGVLEQYF.

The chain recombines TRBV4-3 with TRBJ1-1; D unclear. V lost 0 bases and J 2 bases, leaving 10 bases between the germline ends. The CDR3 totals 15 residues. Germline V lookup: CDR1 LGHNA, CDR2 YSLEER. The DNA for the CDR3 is TGCGCCAGCAGCCAAGATATTAAGCCAAACACTGAAGCTTTCTTT. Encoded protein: CASSQDIKPNTEAFF.